These 29 T cell receptor beta chains originate from one sample sequenced in a study of blood T cell repertoires in COVID-19. Clones were sequenced by immunoSEQ multiplex PCR, and TCRdb holds only the in-frame ones, with some missing. The sample holds about 140,000 clones; around three quarters are singletons and the top ten take approximately 3.6%. The specimen was peripheral blood. All receptors come from a man aged 55 to 70 with acute or convalescent COVID-19.

V gene TRBV7-5 combines with J gene TRBJ2-7; the table's D gene call, TRBD2, was not cross checked with the DNA. TRBV7-5 is described as a pseudogene. This CDR3 has 13 amino acids. DNA of the CDR3: TGTGTCATTTATGGAGGGTCAGCCTACGAGCAGTACTTC. Residues: CVIYGGSAYEQYF.

The chain recombines TRBV2 with TRBJ1-2; the D is unclear. CDR1 SNHLY and CDR2 FYNNEI come from the germline V gene. V was clipped by 7 bases and J by 2 bases, with 14 bases between them. This CDR3 region has 14 residues. The CDR3 protein is CASIPASGNYGYTF. DNA of the CDR3: TGTGCCAGCATCCCCGCGTCGGGGAACTATGGCTACACCTTC.

This clone appeared once. The chain uses TRBV6-5 and TRBJ2-5; D ambiguous. CDR1 MNHEY and CDR2 SVGAGI come from the germline V gene. The CDR3 has 12 residues. CDR3 nucleotide sequence: TGTGCTTCCCGAGAGGCACAAGAGACCCAGTACTTC. This encodes CASREAQETQYF.

About this clone itself: Given a much more abundant clone one base away, this may be a read error. The sample holds other DNA sequences that translate to the same CDR3. The chain combines TRBV29-1 with TRBJ1-5; D is possibly TRBD1 (5 bases). V was clipped by 1 base and J by 5 bases, with 9 bases between them. The CDR3 is made up of 13 amino acids. The germline V gene encodes CDR1 SQVTM and CDR2 ANQGSEA. In DNA, the CDR3 is TGCAGCGTTGAAGTAGACAGCGATCAGCCCCAGCATTTT. Amino acids: CSVEVDSDQPQHF.

The rearrangement uses TRBV6-2 or TRBV6-3 and TRBJ1-2, with D possibly TRBD1 on 6 matching bases. The CDR3 loop spans 14 amino acids. Germline lookup yields CDR1 MNHEY and CDR2 SVGEGT. Trimming stripped 2 bases from V and 3 bases from J, with 10 bases between. In nucleotides, the CDR3 is TGTGCCAGCAGTTACAGGGGGATGGACTATGGCTACACCTTC. Its protein is CASSYRGMDYGYTF.

This rearrangement joins TRBV27 to TRBJ2-7; 12 bases align to TRBD1. The CDR3 spans 16 residues. The germline CDR1 and CDR2 sequences are MNHEY and SMNVEV (reference sequence). The trim removed 7 bases at V and 0 bases at J, leaving 7 bases unmatched. The CDR3 sequence: CASKGTGGPSSYEQYF. The CDR3 region has the DNA TGTGCCAGCAAGGGGACAGGGGGCCCCAGCTCCTACGAGCAGTACTTC.

This chain uses TRBV7-4 with TRBJ2-7; the D gene is possibly TRBD1 (5 bases). V dropped 5 bases and J dropped 5 bases, with 22 bases sitting between them. CDR1 SGHVT and CDR2 SQSDAQ come from the germline V gene. This CDR3 has 16 residues. This CDR3 is CASSGRSRQWGDEQYF. In DNA, the CDR3 is TGTGCCAGCAGCGGTAGGAGCCGACAGTGGGGCGACGAGCAGTACTTC.

V usage is TRBV18 and J usage is TRBJ2-7; 8 positions agree with TRBD1. Trimming at V came to 6 bases and at J to 7 bases, leaving 8 bases not matched to a gene. The V gene's germline CDR1 is KGHSH and CDR2 LQKENI. The CDR3 has 13 residues. The CDR3 region is CASSRGQEEEQYF. CDR3 bases: TGTGCCAGCTCCCGGGGACAGGAGGAAGAGCAGTACTTC. Complete variable domain (other parts from reference TRBV18 and TRBJ2-7): NAGVMQNPRHLVRRRGQEARLRCSPMKGHSHVYWYRQLPEEGLKFMVYLQKENIIDESGMPKERFSAEFPKEGPSILRIQQVVRGDSAAYFCASSRGQEEEQYFGPGTRLTVT.

The chain has TRBV5-1 and TRBJ2-5; D may be TRBD2 (5 bases). Germline assignment: CDR1 SGHRS and CDR2 YFSETQ. CDR3 length: 15 amino acids. Trimming stripped 2 bases from V and 0 bases from J, with 11 bases between. DNA of the CDR3: TGCGCCAGCAGCTTAGAGGGTCTGGACCAAGAGACCCAGTACTTC. Residues: CASSLEGLDQETQYF.

This clone was seen only once. This chain links TRBV27 with TRBJ1-6; TRBD1 matches 7 bases. Looked up from germline, CDR1 is MNHEY and CDR2 is SMNVEV (reference sequence). The CDR3 is 16 amino acids. V gave up 7 bases and J gave up 4 bases; unmatched junction bases: 10. In DNA, the CDR3 is TGTGCCAGCACGGGGAGTCAGGGGGTTTATAATTCACCCCTCCACTTT. Its protein is CASTGSQGVYNSPLHF.

This chain links TRBV2 with TRBJ1-2; D is unclear. The CDR3 sequence is 13 residues long. V was clipped by 5 bases and J by 3 bases, with 10 bases between them. Germline V gene data show CDR1 as SNHLY and CDR2 as FYNNEI. The CDR3 is CASSSKGDYGYTF. CDR3 DNA sequence: TGTGCCAGCAGTTCGAAGGGAGACTATGGCTACACCTTC.

A few counts support this clone. The rearrangement links TRBV7-9 to TRBJ1-2, with 9 bases aligning to TRBD1. This CDR3 is built from 13 residues. V lost 5 bases to trimming and J lost 5 bases; unmatched junction nucleotides: 3. CDR1 is SEHNR and CDR2 is FQNEAQ in the germline V gene (reference sequence). CDR3 loop: CASSAGQGYGYTF. The CDR3 DNA follows: TGTGCCAGCAGCGCGGGACAGGGATATGGCTACACCTTC.

The V gene is TRBV14, the J gene TRBJ2-5; 7 nucleotides align to TRBD2. The CDR3 is 14 residues long. The germline CDR1 and CDR2 sequences are SGHDN and FVKESK. With V trimmed by 3 bases and J by 4 bases, 5 bases remained unmatched. This CDR3 reads CASSQREWGETQYF. CDR3 coding DNA: TGTGCCAGCAGCCAGCGGGAGTGGGGAGAGACCCAGTACTTC.

The sample holds one count of this clone. The V gene is TRBV7-2, the J gene TRBJ2-2, with 8 bases identical to TRBD1. V trimming: 5 bases; J trimming: 7 bases; junction bases outside the gene matches: 9. This CDR3 comprises 15 residues. CDR1 SGHTA and CDR2 FQGNSA come from the germline V gene. The CDR3 bases are TGTGCCAGCAGCCCCTGGACAGGGAATTACGGGGAGCTGTTTTTT. It translates to CASSPWTGNYGELFF.

This chain links TRBV15 with TRBJ2-3; the match to TRBD2 covers 9 bases. Germline V gene sequence: CDR1 LNHNV, CDR2 YYDKDF (reference sequence). The CDR3 extends over 15 amino acids. The J segment lost 4 bases and the V segment lost 0 bases, leaving 2 bases of the junction unmatched. For the CDR3, the DNA is TGTGCCACCAGCAGAGACCAGCGGGGGGCAGATACGCAGTATTTT. It yields the protein CATSRDQRGADTQYF.

The genes are TRBV5-6 and TRBJ1-4; tentative D call: TRBD1 (6 bases). There are 17 residues in the CDR3. Germline assignment: CDR1 SGHDT and CDR2 YYEEEE. V was clipped by 5 bases and J by 6 bases, with 23 bases between them. DNA for the CDR3: TGTGCCAGCAGTCGATTCGGGGGGCAATATGTCTATGAAAAACTGTTTTTT. Translated, it gives CASSRFGGQYVYEKLFF.

The chain links TRBV5-1 to TRBJ2-7, with 8 nucleotides matching TRBD1. Germline CDR1 reads SGHRS; CDR2 reads YFSETQ. The V and J ends lost 0 bases and 4 bases, in that order; junction bases with no gene match: 6. CDR3 length: 15 residues. CDR3 DNA sequence: TGCGCCAGCAGCTTGGCCGCGACAGGGGCTTACGAGCAGTACTTC. This translates into CASSLAATGAYEQYF.

The chain is built from TRBV3-1 (or the pseudogene TRBV3-2) and TRBJ2-5; D perhaps matches TRBD1 (6 bases). The V gene lost 1 base and the J gene lost 0 bases, with 15 bases spanning the gap. The germline CDR1 and CDR2 sequences are LGHDT and YNNKEL (reference sequence). The CDR3 totals 17 residues. CDR3 residues: CASSQAGTPGYQETQYF. For the CDR3, the DNA is TGTGCCAGCAGCCAAGCCGGGACACCGGGATACCAAGAGACCCAGTACTTC.

This chain joins TRBV4-2 and TRBJ2-7; no clear D gene. Germline V gives CDR1 LGHNA, CDR2 YNFKEQ. The CDR3 runs 15 residues. Trimming cost V 0 bases and J 3 bases, with 12 bases left between them. CDR3 sequence: CASSQDENGVYEQYF. CDR3 coding DNA: TGTGCCAGCAGCCAAGATGAGAACGGTGTCTACGAGCAGTACTTC.

The chain carries TRBV6-6 and TRBJ1-4; D ambiguous. Germline V gene data show CDR1 as MNHNY and CDR2 as SVGAGI (reference sequence). CDR3 length: 12 residues. Trimming removed 2 bases at V and 8 bases at J, with 6 bases between. CDR3 region: CASSYGKEKLFF. The CDR3 region has the DNA TGTGCCAGCAGTTACGGCAAGGAAAAACTGTTTTTT.

The chain couples TRBV6-5 to TRBJ1-4; 8 bases fit TRBD1. Germline CDR1 is MNHEY and CDR2 is SVGAGI. V lost 5 bases, J lost 8 bases, and 10 bases stayed unmatched. The CDR3 sequence is 15 residues long. The CDR3 nucleotides are TGTGCCAGCAGTCCTCTGACAGGGGAAGGCGAAAAACTGTTTTTT. Translation: CASSPLTGEGEKLFF.

V is TRBV19 and J is TRBJ1-5, with D possibly TRBD1 on 5 matching bases. CDR1 and CDR2 (germline): LNHDA, SQIVND (reference sequence). The CDR3 spans 16 residues. Deletions cut 2 bases from V and 4 bases from J, with 15 bases between. The chain's CDR3 is CASSINPQSGNQPQHF. CDR3 DNA: TGTGCCAGTAGTATAAACCCACAATCAGGGAATCAGCCCCAGCATTTT.

The chain carries TRBV24-1 and TRBJ1-2; unclear D gene. The CDR3 length is 14 residues. CDR1 is KGHDR and CDR2 is SFDVKD in the germline V gene. Trimming stripped 3 bases from V and 7 bases from J, with 14 bases between. CDR3 DNA: TGTGCCACCAGTGATCGGACGGACTTCGGTGGCTACACCTTC. Translated: CATSDRTDFGGYTF.

V and J are TRBV10-3 and TRBJ1-1, with a tentative D call TRBD1 (6 bases). CDR1 and CDR2 from the germline V gene are ENHRY and SYGVKD. The CDR3 length is 15 residues. V dropped 0 bases and J dropped 0 bases, with 8 bases sitting between them. The CDR3 DNA sequence: TGTGCCATCAGTGAGTCGTCAGGGGTGAACACTGAAGCTTTCTTT. It is translated as CAISESSGVNTEAFF.

This chain joins TRBV19 and TRBJ2-5; D possibly corresponds to TRBD1 (6 bases). The CDR3 has 17 residues. V shed 0 bases and J shed 2 bases, with 16 bases lying between them. From germline, CDR1 is LNHDA and CDR2 SQIVND (reference sequence). CDR3 in DNA: TGTGCCAGTAGTATAGATCAGGGGTCAGCTATACAAGAGACCCAGTACTTC. Translation gives CASSIDQGSAIQETQYF. Combining the CDR3 with reference TRBV19 and TRBJ2-5 gives the whole variable domain DGGITQSPKYLFRKEGQNVTLSCEQNLNHDAMYWYRQDPGQGLRLIYYSQIVNDFQKGDIAEGYSVSREKKESFPLTVTSAQKNPTAFYLCASSIDQGSAIQETQYFGPGTRLLVL.

The chain is built from TRBV3-1 (or the pseudogene TRBV3-2) and TRBJ1-3, with D maybe TRBD1 (5 bases). The CDR3 runs 20 residues. From germline, CDR1 is LGHDT and CDR2 YNNKEL (reference sequence). The V end lost 3 bases, the J end lost 4 bases, and 28 bases lay between the germline ends. The CDR3 DNA reads TGTGCCAGCAGCCACCCGGGGGACTTACTGGGAGGTCCACTAGGAAACACCATATATTTT. It encodes CASSHPGDLLGGPLGNTIYF.

The chain recombines TRBV15 with TRBJ2-7; a possible D gene is TRBD1 (5 bases). V was cut by 1 base and J by 2 bases, with 12 bases left in between. This CDR3 contains 15 residues. Looked up from germline, CDR1 is LNHNV and CDR2 is YYDKDF (reference sequence). The CDR3 loop reads CATSRVQGIPYEQYF. The CDR3 DNA is TGTGCCACCAGCAGAGTCCAGGGAATCCCCTACGAGCAGTACTTC. Variable domain in full (rest from reference TRBV15 and TRBJ2-7): DAMVIQNPRYQVTQFGKPVTLSCSQTLNHNVMYWYQQKSSQAPKLLFHYYDKDFNNEADTPDNFQSRRPNTSFCFLDIRSPGLGDTAMYLCATSRVQGIPYEQYFGPGTRLTVT.

This chain connects TRBV28 to TRBJ1-1; a possible D gene is TRBD1 (6 bases). CDR3 length equals 14 residues. The ends were cut back, 2 bases at V and 7 bases at J, with 14 bases in the middle. CDR1 MDHEN and CDR2 SYDVKM come from the germline V gene. The DNA of the CDR3 is TGTGCCAGCAGTTTAAACACCGGGACAAGTGAAGCTTTCTTT. This sequence encodes CASSLNTGTSEAFF.

This clone was detected only a few times. The V gene is TRBV2, the J gene TRBJ1-6; TRBD1 matches 8 bases. The trim removed 8 bases at V and 6 bases at J, leaving 15 bases unmatched. Germline-derived CDR1 and CDR2 are SNHLY and FYNNEI. CDR3 size: 17 residues. CDR3 loop: CASGVGVRTGLNSPLHF. CDR3 nucleotides: TGTGCCAGCGGGGTGGGGGTTCGGACAGGGCTTAATTCACCCCTCCACTTT. Filled out from reference TRBV2 and TRBJ1-6, the complete variable domain reads EPEVTQTPSHQVTQMGQEVILRCVPISNHLYFYWYRQILGQKVEFLVSFYNNEISEKSEIFDDQFSVERPDGSNFTLKIRSTKLEDSAMYFCASGVGVRTGLNSPLHFGNGTRLTVT.